This is a list of T cell receptor beta chains from one sample in a study of blood T cell repertoires in COVID-19. The table came from immunoSEQ multiplex PCR; TCRdb's copy has only in-frame clones and leaves some out. This table has some 180,000 clones, approximately 79% appearing once. The sample consisted of peripheral blood. The receptor set was obtained from a man aged 50 or older who had recovered from COVID-19. Both conserved end residues are part of each CDR3. D genes are given only for firm matches.

v_gene	d_gene	j_gene	CDR3nt	CDR3aa
TRBV7-9	.	TRBJ1-1	TGTGCCAGCAGCCAAAAAGGGGGAAGAGCTGAAGCTTTCTTT	CASSQKGGRAEAFF
TRBV5-1	.	TRBJ2-6	TGCGCCAGCAGCTTGGTGGGCTCATCTGGGGCCAACGTCCTGACTTTC	CASSLVGSSGANVLTF
TRBV6-1	TRBD2	TRBJ2-1	TGTGCCAGCAGTGAGCTGGCGGGAGGGCCGGATGAGCAGTTCTTC	CASSELAGGPDEQFF
TRBV18	TRBD1	TRBJ1-2	TGTGCCAGCTCACCACGGATAGGGGACAGGGGGCTCGGCTATGGCTACACCTTC	CASSPRIGDRGLGYGYTF
TRBV28	.	TRBJ1-1	TGTGCCAGCAGGGGGGGTGGCCTGAACACTGAAGCTTTCTTT	CASRGGGLNTEAFF
TRBV2	TRBD2	TRBJ2-3	TGTGCCATCCGAATGAATTTAGCGGGAGGGAGCACAGATACGCAGTATTTT	CAIRMNLAGGSTDTQYF
TRBV2	TRBD2	TRBJ2-1	TGTGCCAGCGGAGCGGGGTGGGGGGCCTACAATGAGCAGTTCTTC	CASGAGWGAYNEQFF
TRBV11-3	.	TRBJ2-3	TGTGCCAGCAGCTTAGAGGGTCAGGCTTGGATAGATAGAGATACGCAGTATTTT	CASSLEGQAWIDRDTQYF
TRBV11-2	.	TRBJ1-1	TGTGCCAGCAGCCCTGACAGGTTCGACACTGAAGCTTTCTTT	CASSPDRFDTEAFF
TRBV9	.	TRBJ1-3	TGTGCCAGCAGCTCAAGGACACCTGAAGTGAGCACCATATATTTT	CASSSRTPEVSTIYF
TRBV5-1	TRBD2	TRBJ2-1	TGCGCCAGCAGCCCCACGGGGGGGAGCAATGAGCAGTTCTTC	CASSPTGGSNEQFF
TRBV3-1/TRBV3-2	.	TRBJ2-1	TGTGCCAGCAGCCACAGGGGAGCCTCCTACAATGAGCAGTTCTTC	CASSHRGASYNEQFF
TRBV9	TRBD2	TRBJ2-5	TGTGCCAGCAGCGTAGTGGGTTTAGGGACTAGCGGGGAAGAGACCCAGTACTTC	CASSVVGLGTSGEETQYF